Below are 10 T cell receptor beta chains sequenced from a single sample in a study of blood T cells in healthy people across ages. Primers used in a second PCR of about 6 to 12 cycles were a sample-barcoded 5' primer and a J-beta primer mix. TCRdb re-derived calls from the 5' RACE reads in MiXCR, one entry per CDR3 protein. Here the sample spans roughly 2 million distinct CDR3 sequences, about 50% being singletons. The sequenced sample was blood. The receptor set was obtained from a woman between 40 and 50 years old in good health.

Regarding this clonotype: The junction and the germline gene differ at one end; a read error may be behind it. The genes are TRBV4-1 and TRBJ2-5; 12 bases align to TRBD1. Near its end, the DNA agrees better with TRBJ2-7, so the J call may be wrong. Germline loops: CDR1 MGHRA, CDR2 YSYEKL. CDR3 length: 16 residues. CDR3 coding DNA: TGCGCCAACAGCCAAGATCCGGGACAGGGGGCATACGAGCAGTACTTC. Its protein is CANSQDPGQGAYEQYF.

The chain links TRBV6-2 or TRBV6-3 to TRBJ2-5; 9 bases agree with TRBD2. This CDR3 contains 16 residues. After removal of 2 bases from V and 3 bases from J, the junction contained 7 bases not matched to a gene. Germline V gene data show CDR1 as MNHEY and CDR2 as SVGEGT. The CDR3: CASSYPSGGSKETQYF. The CDR3 DNA is TGTGCCAGCAGTTACCCCAGCGGGGGGTCGAAAGAGACCCAGTACTTC.

This clonotype was seen a handful of times. The chain combines TRBV27 with TRBJ2-5; D gene unclear. Trimming took off 6 bases at V and 5 bases at J, with 13 bases between the two ends. The CDR3 contains 13 residues. The germline V gene has CDR1 MNHEY and CDR2 SMNVEV (reference sequence). Written as DNA, the CDR3 is TGTGCCAGCAGCTGGGATCCCGCGGAGACCCAGTACTTC. It encodes CASSWDPAETQYF.

In DNA, the CDR3 is TGTGCCAGCAGCGCCGGGAGTAGGGTCACAGATACGCAGTATTTT. Translated: CASSAGSRVTDTQYF. The chain carries TRBV7-2 and TRBJ2-3; possible D gene TRBD2, 6 bases. With 5 bases removed from V and 2 bases from J, the gap between germline ends came to 14 bases. CDR3 size: 15 residues. From germline, CDR1 is SGHTA and CDR2 FQGNSA.

CDR3 protein: CASSLQGTTGGYTF. CDR3 DNA sequence: TGTGCCAGCAGTTTGCAGGGGACCACTGGTGGCTACACCTTC. The genes are TRBV12-3 or TRBV12-4 and TRBJ1-2, with D possibly TRBD1 on 6 matching bases. The CDR3 loop spans 14 amino acids. V was trimmed by 3 bases and J by 7 bases, leaving 15 bases between them.

This clonotype was observed a few times. The J gene is TRBJ2-5, the V gene TRBV15; 8 positions agree with TRBD2. Losses at the gene ends were 5 bases for V and 2 bases for J; bases not matched to a gene: 4. The CDR3 runs to 14 residues. CDR1 is LNHNV and CDR2 is YYDKDF in the germline V gene (reference sequence). The CDR3 DNA sequence: TGTGCCACCAGCGTAGCGGGGATACAAGAGACCCAGTACTTC. This gives the protein CATSVAGIQETQYF.

This clonotype was counted at least ten times. The chain is built from TRBV9 and TRBJ2-5; possible D gene TRBD2, 5 bases. CDR1 is SGDLS and CDR2 is YYNGEE in the germline V gene. This CDR3 region has 13 residues. V lost 0 bases and J 3 bases, leaving 6 bases between the germline ends. CDR3 nucleotide sequence: TGTGCCAGCAGCGTAGGAGGGAAAGAGACCCAGTACTTC. Translation gives CASSVGGKETQYF. Variable domain in full (rest from reference TRBV9 and TRBJ2-5): DSGVTQTPKHLITATGQRVTLRCSPRSGDLSVYWYQQSLDQGLQFLIQYYNGEERAKGNILERFSAQQFPDLHSELNLSSLELGDSALYFCASSVGGKETQYFGPGTRLLVL.

The CDR3 DNA reads as TGTGCCAACGAGGGAAGGGAATCACCCCTCCACTTT. Translated: CANEGRESPLHF. The V and J genes are TRBV7-4 and TRBJ1-6; D gene ambiguous. V was clipped by 10 bases and J by 10 bases, with 14 bases between them. The CDR3 is made up of 12 amino acids. CDR1 SGHVT and CDR2 SQSDAQ come from the germline V gene. The full variable domain, completed using reference TRBV7-4 and TRBJ1-6, is GAGVSQSPRYKVAKRGRDVALRCDSISGHVTLYWYRQTLGQGSEVLTYSQSDAQRDKSGRPSGRFSAERPERSVSTLKIQRTEQGDSAVYLCANEGRESPLHFGNGTRLTVT.

The chain links TRBV6-5 to TRBJ2-3, with 10 bases that match TRBD2. This CDR3 is 19 amino acids long. V trimming: 0 bases; J trimming: 0 bases; junction bases outside the gene matches: 9. Germline V gene sequence: CDR1 MNHEY, CDR2 SVGAGI. CDR3 DNA: TGTGCCAGCAGTTACTCACCTAGCGGGGGACAACCTAGCACAGATACGCAGTATTTT. Its protein is CASSYSPSGGQPSTDTQYF.

This clonotype turned up a few times. The chain carries TRBV7-2 and TRBJ2-5, with 7 bases lining up with TRBD2. Germline values: CDR1 SGHTA, CDR2 FQGNSA. This CDR3 is built from 14 residues. Germline trimming cut 7 bases from V and 6 bases from J; bases unmatched to any gene: 11. The CDR3 DNA reads TGTGCCAGCAACGGGGGGTCCGCAAGGAAGACCCAGTACTTC. It codes for CASNGGSARKTQYF.